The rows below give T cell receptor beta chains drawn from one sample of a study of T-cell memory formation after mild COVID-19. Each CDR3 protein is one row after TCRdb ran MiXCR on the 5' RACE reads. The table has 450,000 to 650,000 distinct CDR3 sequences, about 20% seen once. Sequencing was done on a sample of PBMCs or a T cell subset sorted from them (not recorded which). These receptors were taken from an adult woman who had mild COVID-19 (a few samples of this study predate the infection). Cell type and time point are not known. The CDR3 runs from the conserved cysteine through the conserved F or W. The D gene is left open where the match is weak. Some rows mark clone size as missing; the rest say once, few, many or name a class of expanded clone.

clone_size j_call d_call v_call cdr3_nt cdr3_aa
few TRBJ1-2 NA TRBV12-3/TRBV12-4 TGTGCCAGCAGTTTGTCCATGCATGGCTACACCTTC CASSLSMHGYTF
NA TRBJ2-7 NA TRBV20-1 TGCAGTGCTAGAGAGGTGGGCGAAACCTACGAGCAGTACTTC CSAREVGETYEQYF
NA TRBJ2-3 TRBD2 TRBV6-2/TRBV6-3 TGTGCCAGCAGTTTCCGACTAGCGGGAGCCCCAGATACGCAGTATTTT CASSFRLAGAPDTQYF
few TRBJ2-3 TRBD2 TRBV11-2 TGTGCCAGCAGCTTAGATGGATGGGGGGGAGCTCCTAGCACAGATACGCAGTATTTT CASSLDGWGGAPSTDTQYF
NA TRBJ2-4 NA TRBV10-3 TGTGCCATCAGTGATTGGGAGAACCCAAAAAACATTCAGTACTTC CAISDWENPKNIQYF
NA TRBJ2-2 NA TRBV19 TGTGCCAGCCTATGGGCCCCTTTAGGGGGATTAACCGGGGAGCTGTTTTTT CASLWAPLGGLTGELFF
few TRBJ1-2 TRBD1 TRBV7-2 TGTGCCAGCAGCTCTGACAGGGTTGGCTACACCTTC CASSSDRVGYTF
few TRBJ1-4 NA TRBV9 TGTGCCAGCAGCGTGGCTCCGGGACTTGTTAATGAAAAACTGTTTTTT CASSVAPGLVNEKLFF
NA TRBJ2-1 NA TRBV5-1 TGCGCCAGCAGCTTGGAGGGGGAACTCTCCTACAATGAGCAGTTCTTC CASSLEGELSYNEQFF
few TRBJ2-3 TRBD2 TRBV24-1 TGTGCCACCAGTGATTACAGCGGGGGGAACACAGATACGCAGTATTTT CATSDYSGGNTDTQYF
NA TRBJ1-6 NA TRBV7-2 TGTGCCAGCAGCTTAGCACCAAATACTAATTCACCCCTCCACTTT CASSLAPNTNSPLHF
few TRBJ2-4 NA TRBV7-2 TGTGCCAGCAGCTTAACGGTGGCCTCAGCCAAAAACATTCAGTACTTC CASSLTVASAKNIQYF
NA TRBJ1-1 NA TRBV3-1 TGTGCCAGCAGCCAAGCTACGGGGACTGAAGCTTTCTTT CASSQATGTEAFF
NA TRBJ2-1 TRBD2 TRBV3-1 TGTGCCAGCAGCCAAGCCCTAGCGGGGTTCTACAATGAGCAGTTCTTC CASSQALAGFYNEQFF
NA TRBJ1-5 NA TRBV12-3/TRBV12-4 TGTGCCAGCAAATTAAGGTCAGGGCGAGAGCCCCAGCATTTT CASKLRSGREPQHF
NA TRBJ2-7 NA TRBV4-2 TGTGCCAGCAGGGAAGCTTGGAGCTCCTACGAGCAGTACTTC CASREAWSSYEQYF
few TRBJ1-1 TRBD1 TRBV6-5 TGTGCCAGCAGGTCCAGGGGGCAGGGGGTTACTGAAGCTTTCTTT CASRSRGQGVTEAFF
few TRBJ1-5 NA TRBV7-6 TGTGCCAGCAGCGCCCTGTCGGGGATAAGCAATCAGCCCCAGCATTTT CASSALSGISNQPQHF
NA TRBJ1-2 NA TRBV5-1 TGCGCCAGCAGCGGCGGGTCAACTTATGGCTACACCTTC CASSGGSTYGYTF
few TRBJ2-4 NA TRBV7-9 TGTGCCAGCAGCTTATTGGGGGATAAAAACATTCAGTACTTC CASSLLGDKNIQYF
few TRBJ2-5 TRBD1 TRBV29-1 TGCAGCGTGACAGGGCCGCAAGAGACCCAGTACTTC CSVTGPQETQYF
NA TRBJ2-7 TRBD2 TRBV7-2 TGTGCCAGCAGCTTAGGAAGCGGGAGGGTTAATTTCTACGAGCAGTACTTC CASSLGSGRVNFYEQYF
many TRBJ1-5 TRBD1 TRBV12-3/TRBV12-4 TGTGCCAGCAGTTCGACAGGGGGGGGTTTCAATCAGCCCCAGCATTTT CASSSTGGGFNQPQHF
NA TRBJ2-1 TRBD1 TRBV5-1 TGCGCCAGCAGCTGGGGGACAGGAACCTACAATGAGCAGTTCTTC CASSWGTGTYNEQFF
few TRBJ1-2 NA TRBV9 TGTGCCAGCAGCTCCCAAATGGGGGTTGGTAACTATGGCTACACCTTC CASSSQMGVGNYGYTF
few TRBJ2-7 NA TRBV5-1 TGCGCCAGCAGCGTCAGGGTTTCCTACGAGCAGTACTTC CASSVRVSYEQYF
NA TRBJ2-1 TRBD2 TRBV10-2 TGCGCCAGCAGGGGAGGGAATTCCTACAATGAGCAGTTCTTC CASRGGNSYNEQFF
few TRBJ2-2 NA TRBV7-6 TGTGCCAGCAGCTTAGAACAGATCACCGGGGAGCTGTTTTTT CASSLEQITGELFF
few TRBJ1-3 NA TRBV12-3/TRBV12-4 TGTGCCAGCAGCCCAAGGATCAGAGACTCTGGAAACACCATATATTTT CASSPRIRDSGNTIYF
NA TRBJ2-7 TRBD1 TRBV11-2 TGTGCCAGCAGCCCGACAGGGGGTTCTCTCTACGAGCAGTACTTC CASSPTGGSLYEQYF
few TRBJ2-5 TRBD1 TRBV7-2 TGTGCCAGCAGCCCCGCACAGGGGAGCGAGACCCAGTACTTC CASSPAQGSETQYF
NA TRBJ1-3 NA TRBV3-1 TGTGCCAGCACACGGTCCGGCAGCTCTGGAAACACCATATATTTT CASTRSGSSGNTIYF
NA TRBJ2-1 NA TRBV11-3 TGTGCCAGCAGCTACCAGCTCGGCGAGCAGTTCTTC CASSYQLGEQFF